This TCR beta chain was captured in a study of T cells in Graves' hyperthyroidism and ophthalmopathy. About the study: It was at initial diagnosis, before any treatment, that peripheral blood was collected.

The study included ophthalmopathy patients with Clinical Activity Score at least 3, NOSPECS grade at least 4 and duration under 3 months. The diagnostic basis comprised clinical symptoms, serum thyroxine and TRAb, thyroid ultrasound and orbital computed tomography. PBMCs were collected from a 10 ml volume of fresh peripheral blood. Amplification of TCR beta CDR3 regions used RNA as the template. TCR CDR3 underwent first-round RT-PCR with the HTBI primer set. TCRdb independently ran MiXCR on the multiplex PCR reads; one entry per CDR3 protein. Of roughly 520,000 distinct CDR3 sequences in the sample, approximately 25% were seen once. Trimming took 6 bases from V and 5 from J; bases not matched to a gene: 10. This CDR3 spans 15 amino acids. This clonotype was counted many times.

What was sequenced was blood. The TCR was taken from a woman aged 30 to 39 with Graves' ophthalmopathy. This sequence joins TRBV12-3 or TRBV12-4 and TRBJ2-5; 9 bases fit TRBD2. The CDR3 spells CASSVPGLAGETQYF. In DNA form, the CDR3 reads TGTGCCAGCAGCGTCCCGGGACTAGCCGGCGAGACCCAGTACTTC.